The clone carrying this TCR beta chain showed up just a few times. Its antigen is unidentified. The sample comes from a study of cytomegalovirus exposure and HLA in healthy donors. Study results and limitations: No immune exposure information besides CMV serostatus was available.

With V trimmed by 7 bases and J by 4 bases, 6 bases remained unmatched. This CDR3 has 12 residues. In germline, CDR1 is GTSNPN, CDR2 SVGIG (reference sequence). Primers: 60 Vbeta forward and 13 Jbeta reverse. Repertoires were generated with immunoSEQ multiplex PCR, while TCRdb's copy carries only in-frame clones and drops some. The table has roughly 120,000 clones, more than 60% seen once. The sequenced sample was PBMCs. The source of this sequence is a man aged 35 to 55 in good health and CMV-seropositive. The gene calls are TRBV30 and TRBJ1-1, with 7 bases identical to TRBD1. The CDR3 reads CALDRLGTEAFF. DNA for the CDR3: TGTGCCTTGGACAGGTTAGGCACTGAAGCTTTCTTT.